This paragraph reports one T cell receptor beta chain. The protocol was immunoSEQ multiplex PCR, while the TCRdb copy is restricted to in-frame clones and leaves out a portion. Seen here are 130,000 to 150,000 clones, approximately 80% observed once, and the top ten hold roughly 5.3%. The ends lost 5 bases at V and 3 bases at J; junction bases unmatched: 5. The CDR3 loop spans 14 amino acids. The germline V gene encodes CDR1 SGHNT and CDR2 YYREEE (reference sequence). This record belongs to a study of blood T cell repertoires in COVID-19. Overall study: Samples representing acute and convalescent COVID-19 were sourced from the United States, Italy and Spain. T cells, B-cell-depleted T cells, or PBMCs supplied cDNA or gDNA.

Sequencing was done on a sample of peripheral blood. This chain joins TRBV5-4 and TRBJ2-4; the match to TRBD1 covers 7 bases. This TCR was sampled from a woman aged 50 to 60 with acute or convalescent COVID-19. The CDR3: CASSLGDSKNIQYF. For the CDR3, the DNA is TGTGCCAGCAGTCTCGGGGACAGCAAAAACATTCAGTACTTC.